This TCR beta chain appears in the sequencing data of a study of blood T cell repertoires in COVID-19. Across the study: Collection of acute and convalescent COVID-19 samples took place in the United States, Italy and Spain. Sample material is recorded as cDNA or gDNA derived from T cells, B-cell-depleted T cells, or PBMCs.

CDR1 and CDR2 (germline): LNHDA, SQIVND (reference sequence). CDR3 length: 14 residues. The V end was cut by 3 bases, the J end by 4 bases, with 11 bases between. Original methodology: Reference gene primer amplification yielded estimated nucleated cell counts. Measured with immunoSEQ multiplex PCR; TCRdb has only the in-frame clones, and not every one. The D gene and trimming were derived from the DNA, and the V and J assignments and clone size from that table. The data contain approximately 290,000 clones, roughly 84% of them singletons. The chain has TRBV19 and TRBJ2-3, with TRBD2 as a possible D gene (6 bases). Sequenced input: peripheral blood. This sequence was found in a person aged 70 to 80 with COVID-19, enrolled during active disease. CDR3 bases: TGTGCCAGTAGTATTCCGGGACTCCCAGATACGCAGTATTTT. Its translation is CASSIPGLPDTQYF.